The clone carrying this T cell receptor (beta chain) occurred once. The CDR3 length is 15 residues. The germline CDR1 and CDR2 sequences are SGHTS and YDEGEE. Unmatched junction bases numbered 7, after V lost 1 base and J lost 7 bases. Everyone who took part was roughly 18 to 89 years old, and they came from over 20 US areas. Among Cohort 3 donors, those recovered had two negative PCRs, clearance, or symptom resolution. The entry originates in a study of blood T cell repertoires in COVID-19. The wider study: Samples taken during acute and convalescent COVID-19 were collected in the United States, Italy and Spain. Nucleic acid was either cDNA or gDNA, and it came from T cells, B-cell-depleted T cells, or PBMCs.

Here immunoSEQ multiplex PCR was the method, and the copy in TCRdb shows in-frame clones only, minus some. The table includes about 220,000 clones, 70% to 85% detected once. The sequence derives from a woman in her sixties who had recovered from COVID-19. The chain links TRBV5-8 to TRBJ1-4; 7 bases agree with TRBD1. Sequencing was performed on PBMCs or T cells enriched from blood (not recorded which). CDR3 loop: CASSLSWQGGEKLFF. In nucleotides, the CDR3 is TGTGCCAGCAGCTTGTCTTGGCAGGGGGGTGAAAAACTGTTTTTT.